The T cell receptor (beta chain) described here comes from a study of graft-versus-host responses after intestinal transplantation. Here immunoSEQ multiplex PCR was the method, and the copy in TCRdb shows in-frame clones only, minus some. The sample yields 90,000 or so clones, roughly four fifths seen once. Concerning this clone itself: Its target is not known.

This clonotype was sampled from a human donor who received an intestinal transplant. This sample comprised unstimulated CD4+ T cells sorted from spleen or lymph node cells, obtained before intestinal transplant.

The CDR3 reads CASSSLKIWDRGSEGYTF. The CDR3 region has the DNA TGTGCCAGCAGTTCTTTAAAGATTTGGGACAGGGGAAGTGAAGGCTACACCTTC. The J gene is TRBJ1-2, the V gene TRBV27; 10 bases match TRBD1. The germline gives CDR1 MNHEY, CDR2 SMNVEV (reference sequence). The CDR3 totals 18 residues. The trim removed 4 bases at V and 8 bases at J, leaving 19 bases unmatched.